This TCR beta chain originates from a study of blood T cells in healthy people across ages. General study results and limits: In older individuals, TCR beta diversity per million T cells was lower, falling roughly linearly with age. Estimated diversity, derived from one million T cells, was regarded as an underestimate.

Points on this clonotype: Its antigen is unidentified.

Total RNA was extracted at no less than 5.5 micrograms per sample. The authors ran a second PCR of 7 to 11 cycles using a sample-barcoded 5' primer and a J-beta primer mix. Sequencing yielded, for each sample, at least 2.5 million paired-end reads carrying CDR3. TCRdb ran MiXCR on the 5' RACE reads and lists one entry per CDR3 protein. The sample lists hundreds of thousands of distinct CDR3 sequences; 20% to 25% were seen once. This CDR3 comprises 14 residues. The sample comprised blood. The sequence was collected from a man in his sixties or seventies in good health. This chain joins TRBV12-3 or TRBV12-4 and TRBJ2-5, with D uncertain. The J call may be incorrect, as the DNA end agrees better with TRBJ2-7. The CDR3 DNA follows: TGTGCCAGCAGTCGGGCCCCGGTTGCCCACGAGCAGTACTTC. Encoded protein: CASSRAPVAHEQYF.